These 22 T cell receptor beta chains were sequenced from one sample in a study of identical twins. TCRdb recomputed calls from the 5' RACE reads with MiXCR, one row per CDR3 protein. The table includes a few hundred thousand distinct CDR3 sequences, more than 9.5% detected once. A further study also used this sample, focusing on yellow fever vaccine responses in identical twins.

Input material: memory (CD45RO+) T cells sorted from blood. The receptors shown here come from a woman aged 18-29 years in good health.

The CDR3 DNA sequence: TGTGCCAGCAGGGGACTAGCGGGGGGGTCCGGCAGTGAGCAGTTCTTC. It translates to CASRGLAGGSGSEQFF. This chain uses TRBV2 with TRBJ2-1; 16 nucleotides match TRBD2. The V gene's germline CDR1 is SNHLY and CDR2 FYNNEI. The CDR3 sequence is 16 residues long. V lost 6 bases and J lost 9; bases outside the gene matches: 8. Looking up the rest from reference TRBV2 and TRBJ2-1 gives the full variable domain: EPEVTQTPSHQVTQMGQEVILRCVPISNHLYFYWYRQILGQKVEFLVSFYNNEISEKSEIFDDQFSVERPDGSNFTLKIRSTKLEDSAMYFCASRGLAGGSGSEQFFGPGTRLTVL.

To note about this clonotype: The junction and the germline gene differ at one end; a read error may be behind it. The chain recombines TRBV12-3 or TRBV12-4 with TRBJ2-2; weak D call: TRBD2 (5 bases). The CDR3 runs to 18 residues. The CDR3 loop is CTSCFGGFWETNTGELFF. The CDR3 region has the DNA TGTACCAGCTGTTTCGGTGGTTTTTGGGAGACCAACACCGGGGAGCTGTTTTTT.

Sample share makes this clonotype medium-sized. The chain uses TRBV29-1 and TRBJ2-7; a possible D gene is TRBD2 (6 bases). The CDR3 is 12 residues long. V gave up 5 bases and J gave up 6 bases, with 14 bases separating them. Germline assignment: CDR1 SQVTM and CDR2 ANQGSEA. CDR3 DNA sequence: TGCAGCGTTTATGGGGGACTCGGCGAGCAGTACTTC. The encoded protein is CSVYGGLGEQYF.

The chain combines TRBV18 with TRBJ2-2; D unclear. V was clipped by 5 bases and J by 4 bases, with 11 bases between them. The CDR3 is 14 residues long. Germline CDR1 reads KGHSH; CDR2 reads LQKENI. This CDR3 is CASSTDGRTGELFF. The CDR3, as DNA: TGTGCCAGCTCAACGGACGGACGCACCGGGGAGCTGTTTTTT.

The genes are TRBV2 and TRBJ2-7, with D possibly TRBD1 on 6 matching bases. Deletions cut 7 bases from V and 3 bases from J, with 13 bases between. The CDR3 is 13 amino acids. Germline lookup yields CDR1 SNHLY and CDR2 FYNNEI. The CDR3 DNA reads as TGTGCCAGCATCAGGACAGTCATCTACGAGCAGTACTTC. Translation gives CASIRTVIYEQYF. The whole variable domain, filled in from reference TRBV2 and TRBJ2-7, reads EPEVTQTPSHQVTQMGQEVILRCVPISNHLYFYWYRQILGQKVEFLVSFYNNEISEKSEIFDDQFSVERPDGSNFTLKIRSTKLEDSAMYFCASIRTVIYEQYFGPGTRLTVT.

The rearrangement uses TRBV12-3 or TRBV12-4 and TRBJ2-7; 8 bases agree with TRBD2. Trimming took 0 bases from V and 3 from J; bases not matched to a gene: 7. The CDR3 runs 16 residues. The CDR3 spells CASSLARGLVNYEQYF. For the CDR3, the DNA is TGTGCCAGCAGTTTAGCGAGGGGACTAGTAAACTACGAGCAGTACTTC.

This clonotype was picked up many times. The J gene is TRBJ2-6, the V gene TRBV4-2; D is undetermined. The CDR3 spans 15 residues. Looked up from germline, CDR1 is LGHNA and CDR2 is YNFKEQ. The germline V and J ends were trimmed by 4 bases and 0 bases, with 7 bases remaining between them. The CDR3 protein is CASSPVLSGANVLTF. CDR3 in DNA: TGTGCCAGCAGCCCCGTCCTCTCTGGGGCCAACGTCCTGACTTTC.

This clonotype has a handful of counts. The genes are TRBV25-1 and TRBJ2-7, with D maybe TRBD1 (6 bases). The CDR3 consists of 13 residues. V lost 4 bases, J lost 2 bases, and 9 bases lay in between. In germline, CDR1 is MGHDK, CDR2 SYGVNS. CDR3 protein: CASSGSGAYEQYF. The CDR3, as DNA: TGTGCCAGCAGTGGATCAGGGGCCTACGAGCAGTACTTC.

In this sample, this clonotype turned up a few times. The J gene is TRBJ2-7, the V gene TRBV9; 9 nucleotides agree with TRBD2. J gave up 0 bases and V 2 bases, and 9 bases lay outside the gene matches. The CDR3 covers 17 residues. Per germline, CDR1 SGDLS and CDR2 YYNGEE. CDR3 region: CASSVQAGGPSSYEQYF. CDR3 DNA sequence: TGTGCCAGCAGCGTTCAAGCGGGGGGACCGAGCTCCTACGAGCAGTACTTC.

This clonotype was observed at least ten times. The CDR3 nucleotides read TGTGCCAGCAGCTTCTTCTTACAGGATTATAGCAATCAGCCCCAGCATTTT. It encodes CASSFFLQDYSNQPQHF. The chain couples TRBV7-8 to TRBJ1-5, with a weak D call TRBD1 (5 bases). Trimming stripped 3 bases from V and 0 bases from J, with 15 bases between. The germline gives CDR1 SGHVS, CDR2 FQNEAQ. The CDR3 spans 17 residues. Complete variable domain (other parts from reference TRBV7-8 and TRBJ1-5): GAGVSQSPRYKVAKRGQDVALRCDPISGHVSLFWYQQALGQGPEFLTYFQNEAQLDKSGLPSDRFFAERPEGSVSTLKIQRTQQEDSAVYLCASSFFLQDYSNQPQHFGDGTRLSIL.

The V gene is TRBV27, the J gene TRBJ2-5, with TRBD2 matching 11 bases. The ends lost 2 bases at V and 5 bases at J; junction bases unmatched: 7. The CDR3 sequence is 16 residues long. Germline CDR1 is MNHEY and CDR2 is SMNVEV (reference sequence). Written as DNA, the CDR3 is TGTGCCAGCAGTTTAGGTAGCGGGGGGGCTCGGGAGACCCAGTACTTC. Protein: CASSLGSGGARETQYF.

The V gene is TRBV21-1, the J gene TRBJ2-3; TRBD2, the table's D call, was not compared with the DNA. TRBV21-1 is tagged as a pseudogene. The CDR3 covers 18 residues. Here the CDR3 DNA reads TGTGCCAGCAGCCCCCGGGCTAGCGGGAAAGTTAGCACAGATACGCAGTATTTT. Its protein product is CASSPRASGKVSTDTQYF.

This clonotype was seen only a few times. The V call is TRBV5-1, the J call TRBJ2-7; D remains ambiguous. V lost 4 bases, J lost 4 bases, and 18 bases lay in between. The CDR3 runs to 15 residues. Looked up from germline, CDR1 is SGHRS and CDR2 is YFSETQ. The DNA of the CDR3 is TGCGCCAGCAGCCATTCTGGCGAAGCTCCATACGAGCAGTACTTC. Translation: CASSHSGEAPYEQYF.

The chain links TRBV24-1 to TRBJ1-4; a possible D gene is TRBD1 (5 bases). V was pared by 1 base and J by 7 bases, with 24 bases between. The CDR3 extends over 19 amino acids. The germline V gene has CDR1 KGHDR and CDR2 SFDVKD. The CDR3 DNA reads as TGTGCCACCAGTGATTTTCAGGGTCCCTTCGCGAATAAGGGTGAAAAACTGTTTTTT. Translation: CATSDFQGPFANKGEKLFF.

CDR3 loop: CASSLDGSYGYTF. CDR3 coding DNA: TGTGCCAGCAGCTTAGATGGTTCCTATGGCTACACCTTC. The chain employs TRBV7-2 and TRBJ1-2, with D hard to call. Germline CDR1 SGHTA, CDR2 FQGNSA. V lost 1 base to trimming and J lost 4 bases, with 7 bases between them. The CDR3 has 13 amino acids.

This clonotype was observed a few times. The chain combines TRBV20-1 with TRBJ2-1, with D perhaps TRBD2 (5 bases). V lost 4 bases and J lost 9, with 10 bases in between. The length of the CDR3 is 11 residues. Germline loops: CDR1 DFQATT, CDR2 SNEGSKA (reference sequence). The CDR3 region has the DNA TGCAGTGCTACGAGGGTCCCTGAGCAGTTCTTC. Translated: CSATRVPEQFF.

This clonotype has only a few counts. The chain carries TRBV4-1 and TRBJ1-1; the D is unclear. This CDR3 has 15 residues. Germline V CDR1 and CDR2: MGHRA, YSYEKL. Trimming removed 5 bases at V and 4 bases at J, with 17 bases between. Here the CDR3 reads CASSERIYRGTEAFF. CDR3 bases: TGCGCCAGCAGCGAACGCATCTACCGAGGCACTGAAGCTTTCTTT.

The chain links TRBV5-6 to TRBJ2-5, with TRBD2 identical over 11 bases. Trimming cost V 2 bases and J 5 bases; bases outside gene matches: 11. From germline, CDR1 is SGHDT and CDR2 YYEEEE. The length of the CDR3 is 17 residues. In DNA form, the CDR3 reads TGTGCCAGCAGCTTTATGACTAGCGGGATGATGGCGGAGACCCAGTACTTC. Translation gives CASSFMTSGMMAETQYF.

This chain uses TRBV7-6 with TRBJ2-7, with TRBD1 matching over 8 bases. Looked up from germline, CDR1 is SGHVS and CDR2 is FNYEAQ. The CDR3 sequence is 15 residues long. The trim removed 0 bases at V and 2 bases at J, leaving 3 bases unmatched. Here the CDR3 DNA reads TGTGCCAGCAGCTTAGCGCAGGGGGCTCCCTACGAGCAGTACTTC. Its translation is CASSLAQGAPYEQYF. Filled out from reference TRBV7-6 and TRBJ2-7, the complete variable domain reads GAGVSQSPRYKVTKRGQDVALRCDPISGHVSLYWYRQALGQGPEFLTYFNYEAQQDKSGLPNDRFSAERPEGSISTLTIQRTEQRDSAMYRCASSLAQGAPYEQYFGPGTRLTVT.

This clonotype was seen a few times. This sequence joins TRBV6-1 and TRBJ2-1, with D perhaps given as TRBD1 or TRBD2 (5 bases each). CDR3 length: 18 amino acids. CDR1 is MNHNS, CDR2 SASEGT, per germline. Trimming took 0 bases from V and 3 from J, leaving 18 bases between them. The CDR3 sequence: CASSEALLGDALYNEQFF. The CDR3 nucleotides are TGTGCCAGCAGTGAAGCGCTTCTCGGGGACGCCCTCTACAATGAGCAGTTCTTC.

This clonotype was counted only a few times. J is TRBJ1-5 and V is TRBV14; D is unresolved. Trimming removed 0 bases from V and 5 bases from J, with 5 bases in between. The germline V gene has CDR1 SGHDN and CDR2 FVKESK. CDR3 length equals 13 residues. The CDR3 region has the DNA TGTGCCAGCAGCCAAGATGGGCATCAGCCCCAGCATTTT. Translation gives CASSQDGHQPQHF.

The chain links TRBV28 to TRBJ2-1; tentative D call: TRBD2 (6 bases). CDR1 and CDR2 from the germline V gene are MDHEN and SYDVKM. The CDR3 covers 15 residues. The ends were cut back, 7 bases at V and 7 bases at J, with 20 bases in the middle. CDR3 DNA sequence: TGTGCCAGCAACCTCGCCGGGACTCCAACGAATGAGCAGTTCTTC. It encodes CASNLAGTPTNEQFF. The full variable domain, its missing parts supplied by reference TRBV28 and TRBJ2-1, is DVKVTQSSRYLVKRTGEKVFLECVQDMDHENMFWYRQDPGLGLRLIYFSYDVKMKEKGDIPEGYSVSREKKERFSLILESASTNQTSMYLCASNLAGTPTNEQFFGPGTRLTVL.